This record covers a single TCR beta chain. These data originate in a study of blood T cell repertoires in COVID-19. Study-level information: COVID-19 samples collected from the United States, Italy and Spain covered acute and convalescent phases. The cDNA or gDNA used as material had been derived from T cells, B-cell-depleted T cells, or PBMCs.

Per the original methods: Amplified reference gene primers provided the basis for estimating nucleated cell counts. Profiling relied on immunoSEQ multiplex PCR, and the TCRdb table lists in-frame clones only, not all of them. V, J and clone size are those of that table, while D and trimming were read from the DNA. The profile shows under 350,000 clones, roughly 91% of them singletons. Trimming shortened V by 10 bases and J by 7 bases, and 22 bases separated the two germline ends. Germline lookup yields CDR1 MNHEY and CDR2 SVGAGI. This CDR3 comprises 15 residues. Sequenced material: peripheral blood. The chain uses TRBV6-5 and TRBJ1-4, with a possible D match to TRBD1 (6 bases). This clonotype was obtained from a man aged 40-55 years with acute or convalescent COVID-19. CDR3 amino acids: CATSGDTTFGEKLFF. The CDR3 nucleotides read TGTGCCACCTCAGGGGACACGACTTTCGGTGAAAAACTGTTTTTT.